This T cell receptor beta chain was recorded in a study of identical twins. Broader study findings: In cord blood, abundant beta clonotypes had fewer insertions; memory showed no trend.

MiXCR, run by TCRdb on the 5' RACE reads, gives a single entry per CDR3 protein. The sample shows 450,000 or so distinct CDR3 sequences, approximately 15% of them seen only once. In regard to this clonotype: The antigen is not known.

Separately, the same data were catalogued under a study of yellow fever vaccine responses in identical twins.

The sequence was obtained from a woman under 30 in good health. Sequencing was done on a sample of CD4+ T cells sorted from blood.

The chain's CDR3 is CATAPGTGPYEQYF. The CDR3 DNA reads as TGTGCCACCGCCCCGGGGACAGGGCCCTACGAGCAGTACTTC. The chain links TRBV12-3 or TRBV12-4 to TRBJ2-7, with TRBD1 matching over 9 bases. Trimming cost V 10 bases and J 2 bases; bases outside gene matches: 9. CDR3 length: 14 residues.